This TCR beta chain was captured by sequencing in a study of T cell repertoires in cytomegalovirus infection. Across the study: Both recently identified HLA-C-restricted and well-studied HLA-B-restricted CMV epitopes were used in the study. Evidence of both CMV infection and a matching HLA type came from public TCR beta signatures. Broader study findings: The cumulative frequency of public TCR beta families distinguished individuals who carried CMV together with the relevant HLA. It was HLA-C-restricted CMV-specific TCR beta clonotypes that dominated the response ex vivo.

A single record per CDR3 protein comes from TCRdb applying MiXCR to the reads. The repertoire consists of about 340,000 distinct CDR3 sequences, with almost 30% occurring once and the leading ten covering about 19%. A few counts support this clonotype. Antigen specificity is unknown. The sequence came from a human donor in good health (CMV status not recorded). Some clones in this sample may be carry-over from other donors' samples. The input for sequencing was cultured PBMCs, taken from culture after CMV antigen stimulation.

CDR3 in amino acids: CASSLGYGGRTYEQYF. The DNA for the CDR3 is TGTGCCAGCAGCTTAGGCTATGGCGGGAGAACCTACGAGCAGTACTTC. The V gene is TRBV7-2, the J gene TRBJ2-7, with 7 bases lining up with TRBD2. J was trimmed by 2 bases and V by 1 base; bases with no gene match: 8. The CDR3 has 16 residues. The V gene's germline CDR1 is SGHTA and CDR2 FQGNSA.